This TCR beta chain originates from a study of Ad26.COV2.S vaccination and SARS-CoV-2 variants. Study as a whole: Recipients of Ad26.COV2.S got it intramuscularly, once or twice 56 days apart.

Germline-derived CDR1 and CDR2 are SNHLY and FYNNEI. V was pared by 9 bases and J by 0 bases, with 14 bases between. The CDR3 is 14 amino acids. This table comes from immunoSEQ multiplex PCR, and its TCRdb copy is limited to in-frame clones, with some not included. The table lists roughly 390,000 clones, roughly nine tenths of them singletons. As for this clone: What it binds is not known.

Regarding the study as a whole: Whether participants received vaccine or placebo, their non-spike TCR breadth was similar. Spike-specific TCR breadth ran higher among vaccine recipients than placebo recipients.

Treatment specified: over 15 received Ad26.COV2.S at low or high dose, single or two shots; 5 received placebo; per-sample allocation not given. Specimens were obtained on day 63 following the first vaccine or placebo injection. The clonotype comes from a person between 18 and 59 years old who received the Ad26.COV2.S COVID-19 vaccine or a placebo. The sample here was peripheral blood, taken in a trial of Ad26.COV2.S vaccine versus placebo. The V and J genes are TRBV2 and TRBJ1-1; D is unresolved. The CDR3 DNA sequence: TGTGCCAGTCGGCGCGATAGTATGAACACTGAAGCTTTCTTT. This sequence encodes CASRRDSMNTEAFF.